This T cell receptor beta chain was captured in a study of T cells in women clearing cervical HPV infection. Study-level information: Donors had HPV16-related CIN3 or worse; 2 had invasive cancer. Study-level findings and limits: Repertoire richness, not evenness, was significantly elevated in CIN3+ cases versus controls. TRBV6-7 relative abundance averaged roughly 0.1% in cases and more than 0.15% in controls.

Regarding this clone: Antigen: not known. The CDR3 is cut off 3 residues early in the read; its end comes from the germline J gene.

With 10 bases removed from V and 3 bases from J, the gap between germline ends came to 16 bases. The CDR3 consists of 13 residues. Germline V CDR1 and CDR2: SNHLY, FYNNEI. immunoSEQ multiplex PCR used an average of roughly 1,300 ng genomic DNA. Assay: immunoSEQ multiplex PCR; the TCRdb copy retains only in-frame clones and omits some. This sample lists more than 15,000 clones; its ten largest clones have approximately 14%. This sequence was found in a woman aged 18-69 years with a cervical HPV16 infection that either progressed to CIN3+ or cleared (not recorded which). The rearrangement uses TRBV2 and TRBJ2-7; D is possibly TRBD1 (6 bases). The sequencing sample was made of blood buffy coat. Incomplete CDR3 DNA: TGTGCCAACCGACGGGACACTTTCTACGAG. It specifies CANRRDTFYE. In full, the CDR3 reads CANRRDTFYEQYF.